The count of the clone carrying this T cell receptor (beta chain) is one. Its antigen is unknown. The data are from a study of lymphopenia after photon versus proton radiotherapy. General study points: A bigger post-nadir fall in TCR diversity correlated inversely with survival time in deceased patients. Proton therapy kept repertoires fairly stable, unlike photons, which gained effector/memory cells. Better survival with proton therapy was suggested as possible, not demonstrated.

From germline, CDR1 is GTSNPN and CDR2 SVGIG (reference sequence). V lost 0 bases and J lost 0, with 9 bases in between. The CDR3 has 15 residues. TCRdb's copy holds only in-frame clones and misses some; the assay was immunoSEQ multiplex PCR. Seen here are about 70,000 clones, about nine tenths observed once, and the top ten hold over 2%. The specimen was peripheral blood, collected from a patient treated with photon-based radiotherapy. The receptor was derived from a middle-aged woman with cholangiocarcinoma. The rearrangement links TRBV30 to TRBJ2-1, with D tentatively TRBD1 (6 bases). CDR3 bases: TGTGCCTGGAGTGTCGGACAGAGCTCCTACAATGAGCAGTTCTTC. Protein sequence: CAWSVGQSSYNEQFF. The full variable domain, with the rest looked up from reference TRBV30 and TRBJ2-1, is SQTIHQWPATLVQPVGSPLSLECTVEGTSNPNLYWYRQAAGRGLQLLFYSVGIGQISSEVPQNLSASRPQDRQFILSSKKLLLSDSGFYLCAWSVGQSSYNEQFFGPGTRLTVL.